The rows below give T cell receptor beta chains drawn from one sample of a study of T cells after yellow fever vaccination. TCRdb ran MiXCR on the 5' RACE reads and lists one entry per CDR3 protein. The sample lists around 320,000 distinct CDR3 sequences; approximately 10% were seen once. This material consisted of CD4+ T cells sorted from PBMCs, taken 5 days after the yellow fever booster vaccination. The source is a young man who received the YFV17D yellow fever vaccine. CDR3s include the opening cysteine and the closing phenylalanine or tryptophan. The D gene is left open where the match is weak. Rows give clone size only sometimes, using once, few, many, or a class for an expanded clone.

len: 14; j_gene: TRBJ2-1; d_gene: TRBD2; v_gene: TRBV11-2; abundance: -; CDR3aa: CASSWTSGEVEQFF; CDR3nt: TGTGCCAGCAGCTGGACTAGCGGGGAGGTTGAGCAGTTCTTC
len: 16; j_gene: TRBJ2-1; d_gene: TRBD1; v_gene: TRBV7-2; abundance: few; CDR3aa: CASSFNARGLSNEQFF; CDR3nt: TGTGCCAGCAGCTTTAACGCCAGGGGGCTGTCAAATGAGCAGTTCTTC
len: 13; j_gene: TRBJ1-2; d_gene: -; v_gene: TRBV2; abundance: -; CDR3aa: CASSRDTYYGYTF; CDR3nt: TGTGCCAGCAGCAGGGACACCTACTATGGCTACACCTTC
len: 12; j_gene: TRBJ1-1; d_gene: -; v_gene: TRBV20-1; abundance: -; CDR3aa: CSARWPGTGAFF; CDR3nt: TGCAGTGCTAGATGGCCGGGGACCGGAGCTTTCTTT
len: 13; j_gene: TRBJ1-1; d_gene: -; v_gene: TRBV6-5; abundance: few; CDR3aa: CASTIGPGAEAFF; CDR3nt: TGTGCCAGCACCATAGGTCCGGGAGCTGAAGCTTTCTTT
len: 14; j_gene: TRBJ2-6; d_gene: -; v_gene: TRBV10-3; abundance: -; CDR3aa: CAISIEAGANVLTF; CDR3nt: TGTGCCATCAGTATAGAAGCGGGGGCCAACGTCCTGACTTTC
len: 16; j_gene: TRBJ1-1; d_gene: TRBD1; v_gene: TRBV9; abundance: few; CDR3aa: CASSVGQGAMNTEAFF; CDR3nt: TGTGCCAGCAGCGTAGGACAGGGGGCCATGAACACTGAAGCTTTCTTT
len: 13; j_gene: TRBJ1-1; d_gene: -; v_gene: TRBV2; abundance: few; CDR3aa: CASSARENTEAFF; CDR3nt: TGTGCCAGCAGTGCCCGTGAGAACACTGAAGCTTTCTTT
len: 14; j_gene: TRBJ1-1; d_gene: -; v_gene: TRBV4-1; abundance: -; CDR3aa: CASSQSGGNTEAFF; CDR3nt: TGCGCCAGCAGCCAATCTGGGGGGAACACTGAAGCTTTCTTT
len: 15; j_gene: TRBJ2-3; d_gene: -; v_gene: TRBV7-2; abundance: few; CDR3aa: CASSSRQGGEDTQYF; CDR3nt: TGTGCCAGCAGCTCCCGGCAGGGAGGTGAAGATACGCAGTATTTT
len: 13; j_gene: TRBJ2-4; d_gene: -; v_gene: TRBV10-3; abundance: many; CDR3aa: CAAREGQSNIQYF; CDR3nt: TGTGCCGCCCGAGAGGGTCAGAGCAACATTCAGTACTTC
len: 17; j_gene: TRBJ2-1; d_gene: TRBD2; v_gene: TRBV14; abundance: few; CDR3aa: CASSQDGTSGGVREQFF; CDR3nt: TGTGCCAGCAGCCAAGACGGGACTAGCGGGGGTGTAAGGGAGCAGTTCTTC